This T cell receptor (beta chain) was sequenced during a study of blood T cells in healthy people across ages (dated by TCRdb to the mid-2010s). Regarding the study in general: In model experiments, roughly one uniquely barcoded TCR beta cDNA molecule per two T cells was captured by template switching. Using deep sequencing normalized with unique cDNA molecular identifiers, the study measured how TCR beta repertoire diversity changes with age. The donors were split into four age groups: young (average around 16 years), middle-aged (39), aged (62) and long-lived (approximately 89). To avoid experimental bias, donors of different ages were randomly spread across the sequencing lanes. Two additional independent replicas of 1 million unique cDNA reads from the same blood draw were analyzed for two donors (one aged 18 to 30 and one aged 80 or older).

As concerns this clonotype: What antigen it recognizes has not been identified. No clone much larger than this one lies a single base away; base qualities are absent.

Libraries were built with 5' RACE. For sequencing, an Illumina HiSeq 2500 was employed. A second PCR of roughly 7 to 11 cycles was performed with a sample-barcoded 5' primer and a J-beta primer mix. A unique molecular identifier was introduced onto each TCR beta cDNA molecule by a template-switch 5' adaptor carrying 12 random nucleotides. At least 2.5 million CDR3-containing paired-end reads were obtained from each sample. First-strand cDNA was synthesized from all RNA with the Mint cDNA synthesis kit, primed by a TRBC-specific oligonucleotide. Following uracil-DNA glycosylase treatment, a first 18-cycle PCR with universal primers M1SS and BC2_uni_R was performed on all cDNA. Per the authors' processing: For normalization, 1 million high-quality reads were randomly selected from each sample, with every read carrying a distinct molecular identifier. Reads with shared molecular identifiers were discarded instead of being binned into consensus sequences. MiTCR, run with a Q25 quality threshold and the strictest error-elimination algorithm, handled CDR3 identification, clonotype clustering and error correction. A nonparametric unseen species model using Euler transformation provided a lower-bound estimate of total TCR beta diversity. TCRdb reran the public reads through fastp at Q25 and MiXCR, keeping productive beta chains. Each entry is one CDR3 protein sequence, shown with its most common DNA and genes. The authors' filters were not applied to this entry. The sample records over 600,000 distinct CDR3 sequences, about half of which are singletons. The top ten clonotypes cover around 18% of the sample.

Systemically healthy Caucasian individuals from Russia, roughly 40 in total and aged roughly 6 to 100 years, were included as donors. Each donor gave approximately 9.3 milliliters of peripheral blood, collected into EDTA-treated Vacutainer tubes. PBMCs were isolated by Ficoll-Paque density-gradient centrifugation, with at least 7 million obtained per sample. Total RNA was extracted from PBMCs with Trizol reagent, with at least 6 micrograms obtained per sample. For every donor, flow cytometry on a PBMC aliquot measured the percentage of naive CD45RAhigh/CD27high T cells. Results the study describes overall, beyond this receptor: The percentage of naive T cells measured by flow cytometry correlated strongly with observed TCR beta diversity. Compared with the aged group, the long-lived group had more naive CD4+ T cells, fewer expanded clones and increased TCR diversity, suggesting age selection. Estimates of total diversity based on one million sequenced T cells were considered lower bounds and underestimates. As age increased, observed TCR beta diversity per million T cells dropped in a roughly linear way, and a significant reduction was already evident by age approximately 40. Because donor CMV infection status was unknown, age-related changes in expanded clonotypes were potentially confounded. Conclusive comparison of naive and antigen-experienced compartments was prevented by the profiling of bulk unsorted PBMCs.

Its CDR3 holds 15 amino acids, cysteine through phenylalanine. The read is trimmed to its CDR3 DNA, 45 bases read in frame from base 1. Reading the germline V gene (reference sequence) gives CDR1 DFQATT and CDR2 SNEGSKA. The junction carries 15 bases between V and J, which are trimmed by 0 bases and 6 bases respectively. Sequenced material: blood. The chain employs TRBV20-1 and TRBJ2-1, with TRBD2 tentatively as D gene (5 bases match). This receptor was identified in a man older than 75 in good health. The CDR3 loop reads CSAREASGQANEQFF. The DNA sequence is given as TGCAGTGCTAGAGAGGCAAGCGGCCAGGCCAATGAGCAGTTCTTC.